Following are 27 T cell receptor beta chains from one sample sequenced in a study of OX40 agonist ivuxolimab in advanced cancers. Clones were sequenced by immunoSEQ multiplex PCR, and TCRdb holds only the in-frame ones, with some missing. The table has tens of thousands of clones, roughly 77% seen once. The source was CD4+ or CD8+ T cells sorted from blood, collected in a trial of the OX40 agonist ivuxolimab. The receptor set was obtained from an adult with an advanced solid tumor such as melanoma, head and neck, liver or kidney cancer.

The CDR3 spells CASNTGWHGYTF. The CDR3 bases are TGTGCCAGCAACACAGGGTGGCATGGCTACACCTTC. This chain uses TRBV2 with TRBJ1-2, with D possibly TRBD1 on 6 matching bases. CDR1 is SNHLY, CDR2 FYNNEI, per germline. V was shortened by 7 bases and J by 6 bases, with 12 bases between the two germline ends. The CDR3 totals 12 residues.

This clone was seen more than once but under ten times. J is TRBJ1-6 and V is TRBV6-5, with TRBD1 as a possible D gene (6 bases). The germline CDR1 and CDR2 sequences are MNHEY and SVGAGI. This CDR3 is 15 amino acids long. Trimming removed 2 bases from V and 7 bases from J, with 12 bases in between. CDR3 in DNA: TGTGCCAGCAGTTACGGACAGACGTGGAATTCACCCCTCCACTTT. Its protein product is CASSYGQTWNSPLHF.

The genes are TRBV5-1 and TRBJ2-7; D perhaps matches TRBD2 (7 bases). V shed 2 bases and J shed 6 bases, with 12 bases lying between them. The germline CDR1 and CDR2 sequences are SGHRS and YFSETQ. The length of the CDR3 is 13 residues. The CDR3, as DNA: TGCGCCAGCAGCTTCACGGGGGGCCTCGAGCAGTACTTC. Translated, it gives CASSFTGGLEQYF. Looking up the rest from reference TRBV5-1 and TRBJ2-7 gives the full variable domain: KAGVTQTPRYLIKTRGQQVTLSCSPISGHRSVSWYQQTPGQGLQFLFEYFSETQRNKGNFPGRFSGRQFSNSRSEMNVSTLELGDSALYLCASSFTGGLEQYFGPGTRLTVT.

This clone was counted a single time. The gene calls are TRBV5-1 and TRBJ1-2; the D is unclear. Germline loops: CDR1 SGHRS, CDR2 YFSETQ. The ends were cut back, 1 base at V and 8 bases at J, with 15 bases in the middle. This CDR3 spans 14 amino acids. The CDR3 DNA reads TGCGCCAGCAGCTTGATAAAAGGGCTAACGGGCTACACCTTC. Residues: CASSLIKGLTGYTF. Variable domain in full (rest from reference TRBV5-1 and TRBJ1-2): KAGVTQTPRYLIKTRGQQVTLSCSPISGHRSVSWYQQTPGQGLQFLFEYFSETQRNKGNFPGRFSGRQFSNSRSEMNVSTLELGDSALYLCASSLIKGLTGYTFGSGTRLTVV.

This CDR3 is CAWSDFGAGGNNEQFF. The CDR3 DNA reads as TGTGCCTGGAGTGATTTCGGAGCGGGAGGCAACAATGAGCAGTTCTTC. The rearrangement links TRBV30 to TRBJ2-1; 9 positions agree with TRBD2. Germline-derived CDR1 and CDR2 are GTSNPN and SVGIG (reference sequence). CDR3 length: 16 amino acids. V gave up 1 base and J gave up 5 bases; unmatched junction bases: 9. Variable domain in full (rest from reference TRBV30 and TRBJ2-1): SQTIHQWPATLVQPVGSPLSLECTVEGTSNPNLYWYRQAAGRGLQLLFYSVGIGQISSEVPQNLSASRPQDRQFILSSKKLLLSDSGFYLCAWSDFGAGGNNEQFFGPGTRLTVL.

The chain recombines TRBV30 with TRBJ2-7, with a weak D call TRBD2 (5 bases). CDR1 is GTSNPN, CDR2 SVGIG, per germline (reference sequence). The CDR3 length is 12 residues. V dropped 3 bases and J dropped 3 bases, with 9 bases sitting between them. CDR3 nucleotides: TGTGCCTGGAGCGGAGGCGGCTACGAGCAGTACTTC. It translates to CAWSGGGYEQYF. Based on the CDR3 plus reference TRBV30 and TRBJ2-7, the full variable domain is SQTIHQWPATLVQPVGSPLSLECTVEGTSNPNLYWYRQAAGRGLQLLFYSVGIGQISSEVPQNLSASRPQDRQFILSSKKLLLSDSGFYLCAWSGGGYEQYFGPGTRLTVT.

The V and J genes are TRBV25-1 and TRBJ2-3; D is perhaps TRBD1 (5 bases). Germline lookup yields CDR1 MGHDK and CDR2 SYGVNS. Trimming cost V 5 bases and J 3 bases, with 12 bases left between them. The CDR3 runs 14 residues. In nucleotides, the CDR3 is TGTGCCAGCAGTATTCGACAGAGTACAGATACGCAGTATTTT. It codes for CASSIRQSTDTQYF.

In regard to this clone: The junction departs from the called germline gene at one end, perhaps through a read error. This sequence joins TRBV4-1 and TRBJ2-5, with TRBD2 identical over 7 bases. The CDR3 consists of 16 residues. Germline V gene data show CDR1 as MGHRA and CDR2 as YSYEKL. CDR3 loop: CASSPKGGVLQETQYF. In DNA form, the CDR3 reads TGCGCCAGCAGCCCAAAGGGAGGGGTCCTTCAGGAGACCCAATACTTC.

The gene calls are TRBV15 and TRBJ1-1; 11 bases line up with TRBD1. J gave up 3 bases and V 4 bases, and 7 bases lay outside the gene matches. This CDR3 is built from 16 residues. The V gene's germline CDR1 is LNHNV and CDR2 YYDKDF (reference sequence). The CDR3 nucleotides are TGTGCCACCAGCAAACCCCCGGGACAGGGGGACACTGAAGCTTTCTTT. It encodes CATSKPPGQGDTEAFF.

The chain joins TRBV6-1 to TRBJ2-7; D may be TRBD2 (5 bases). The CDR3 loop spans 13 amino acids. Germline loops: CDR1 MNHNS, CDR2 SASEGT. V was pared by 8 bases and J by 3 bases, with 14 bases between. The CDR3 loop reads CASRPGSIYEQYF. The CDR3 DNA sequence: TGTGCCAGCCGACCGGGGAGTATCTACGAGCAGTACTTC.

The genes are TRBV29-1 and TRBJ1-3; no clear D gene. V lost 3 bases and J 8 bases, leaving 14 bases between the germline ends. Germline CDR1 and CDR2: SQVTM and ANQGSEA. The CDR3 is 13 amino acids. CDR3 protein: CSVEGGNWDTIYF. The CDR3 DNA sequence: TGCAGCGTTGAGGGCGGGAATTGGGACACCATATATTTT.

This rearrangement joins TRBV6-5 to TRBJ2-2; D gene ambiguous. Trimming shortened V by 8 bases and J by 8 bases, and 21 bases separated the two germline ends. Per germline, CDR1 MNHEY and CDR2 SVGAGI. The CDR3 has 15 amino acids. CDR3 DNA sequence: TGTGCCAGCTGCCCAGCTCTCGCCCTGAGGGGGGAGCTGTTTTTT. This translates into CASCPALALRGELFF.

This clone was observed a single time. V usage is TRBV7-2 and J usage is TRBJ2-3; D may be TRBD2 (6 bases). The CDR3 covers 14 residues. The V end was cut by 4 bases, the J end by 5 bases, with 13 bases between. Germline CDR1 reads SGHTA; CDR2 reads FQGNSA. CDR3 sequence (DNA): TGTGCCAGCAGCTCCCAGCCGCGGGGAGATACGCAGTATTTT. Protein sequence: CASSSQPRGDTQYF.

The V call is TRBV7-9, the J call TRBJ1-4; D may be TRBD1 (5 bases). The CDR3 spans 15 residues. Germline V gene sequence: CDR1 SEHNR, CDR2 FQNEAQ (reference sequence). Between the trimmed V and J ends, which lost 4 bases and 2 bases, there was a span of 11 bases. The CDR3 bases are TGTGCCAGCAGCTCACAGGATTATACTAATGAAAAACTGTTTTTT. The encoded protein is CASSSQDYTNEKLFF.

V gene TRBV6-6 combines with J gene TRBJ2-7, with 9 positions matching TRBD1. There are 13 residues in the CDR3. Trimming took 8 bases from V and 1 from J; bases not matched to a gene: 3. From germline, CDR1 is MNHNY and CDR2 SVGAGI (reference sequence). CDR3 sequence reads: CASAGQGSYEQYF. The CDR3 DNA is TGTGCCAGCGCCGGACAGGGGTCCTACGAGCAGTACTTC.

The chain carries TRBV2 and TRBJ2-7; 9 bases match TRBD1. This CDR3 is built from 14 residues. Germline assignment: CDR1 SNHLY and CDR2 FYNNEI. J gave up 3 bases and V 6 bases, and 6 bases lay outside the gene matches. CDR3 in amino acids: CASRDPGQGYEQYF. The CDR3 DNA sequence: TGTGCCAGCAGGGACCCGGGACAGGGCTACGAGCAGTACTTC.

CDR3 sequence reads: CASSLIGGMNTEAFF. The CDR3 DNA sequence: TGTGCCAGCAGCCTCATCGGGGGGATGAACACTGAAGCTTTCTTT. V is TRBV7-8 and J is TRBJ1-1; D perhaps matches TRBD1 (5 bases). This CDR3 is built from 15 residues. Trimming took 5 bases from V and 0 from J, leaving 13 bases between them. Germline V CDR1 and CDR2: SGHVS, FQNEAQ.

J is TRBJ2-1 and V is TRBV7-2; TRBD2 is a possible D gene (6 bases). V lost 0 bases and J lost 7, with 13 bases in between. In germline, CDR1 is SGHTA, CDR2 FQGNSA. The CDR3 has 15 amino acids. The chain's CDR3 is CASSLATGTQNEQFF. In nucleotides, the CDR3 is TGTGCCAGCAGCTTAGCGACCGGGACTCAGAATGAGCAGTTCTTC.

The chain is built from TRBV2 and TRBJ2-3; TRBD2 aligns across 14 bases. The V and J ends lost 5 bases and 3 bases, in that order; junction bases with no gene match: 7. Germline V gene sequence: CDR1 SNHLY, CDR2 FYNNEI. This CDR3 has 17 residues. CDR3 nucleotides: TGTGCCAGCAGTCTGACTAGCGGGGGGGCTGGAACAGATACGCAGTATTTT. This sequence encodes CASSLTSGGAGTDTQYF.

This clone appeared a single time. The chain couples TRBV11-2 to TRBJ1-1, with D perhaps TRBD1 (5 bases). The V gene lost 1 base and the J gene lost 11 bases, with 14 bases spanning the gap. Germline values: CDR1 SGHAT, CDR2 FQNNGV. This CDR3 region has 13 residues. As DNA, the CDR3 is TGTGCCAGCAGCTTAGGGGGGGAAAAGAAGGCTTTCTTT. Translating it yields CASSLGGEKKAFF.

The V call is TRBV18, the J call TRBJ2-1, with 9 bases aligning to TRBD2. Trimming took 2 bases from V and 5 from J; bases not matched to a gene: 4. CDR3 length equals 15 residues. Per the germline V gene, CDR1 is KGHSH and CDR2 is LQKENI. The CDR3 DNA reads TGTGCCAGCTCACCATTGACTAGCGGCAACAATGAGCAGTTCTTC. Its protein product is CASSPLTSGNNEQFF. The full variable domain, rest sourced from reference TRBV18 and TRBJ2-1, is NAGVMQNPRHLVRRRGQEARLRCSPMKGHSHVYWYRQLPEEGLKFMVYLQKENIIDESGMPKERFSAEFPKEGPSILRIQQVVRGDSAAYFCASSPLTSGNNEQFFGPGTRLTVL.

V usage is TRBV7-2 and J usage is TRBJ2-7; a possible D gene is TRBD1 (7 bases). Germline V lookup: CDR1 SGHTA, CDR2 FQGNSA. The CDR3 contains 13 residues. The V and J ends lost 2 bases and 6 bases respectively, with 11 bases between them. The CDR3 sequence is CASSLQGGAEQYF. As DNA, the CDR3 is TGTGCCAGCAGCTTACAGGGGGGTGCCGAGCAGTACTTC.

This rearrangement joins TRBV2 to TRBJ1-1, with 7 bases lining up with TRBD1. The CDR3 runs 13 residues. Germline CDR1 and CDR2: SNHLY and FYNNEI. After removal of 7 bases from V and 1 base from J, the junction contained 3 bases not matched to a gene. The CDR3 region is CASNDRANTEAFF. DNA for the CDR3: TGTGCCAGCAATGACAGGGCGAACACTGAAGCTTTCTTT.

The chain carries TRBV5-1 and TRBJ2-2; D is ambiguous. CDR1 is SGHRS, CDR2 YFSETQ, per germline. The CDR3 totals 16 residues. The ends were cut back, 4 bases at V and 0 bases at J, with 13 bases in the middle. Here the CDR3 reads CASSIRATANTGELFF. CDR3 nucleotides: TGCGCCAGCAGCATCCGGGCAACCGCGAACACCGGGGAGCTGTTTTTT.

The rearrangement uses TRBV9 and TRBJ2-3; D is unclear. The CDR3 runs 14 residues. Germline values: CDR1 SGDLS, CDR2 YYNGEE. V lost 4 bases and J 1 base, leaving 10 bases between the germline ends. The CDR3 DNA reads as TGTGCCAGCAGCTCCCGGGCGGGCACAGATACGCAGTATTTT. This gives the protein CASSSRAGTDTQYF.

The chain employs TRBV11-2 and TRBJ1-6; 7 bases line up with TRBD1. Germline CDR1 is SGHAT and CDR2 is FQNNGV. V gave up 0 bases and J gave up 9 bases; unmatched junction bases: 8. The CDR3 runs to 16 residues. The CDR3 sequence: CASSLEPRDSSSPLHF. The DNA for the CDR3 is TGTGCCAGCAGCTTAGAGCCCCGGGACAGCTCTTCACCCCTCCACTTT.

The chain has TRBV30 and TRBJ2-5; the D is unclear. Germline loops: CDR1 GTSNPN, CDR2 SVGIG (reference sequence). This CDR3 comprises 13 residues. Trimming cost V 4 bases and J 9 bases, with 18 bases left between them. CDR3 nucleotides: TGTGCCTGGACCCAGACGCCAACTGGGGCCCAGTACTTC. Its protein product is CAWTQTPTGAQYF. Filled out from reference TRBV30 and TRBJ2-5, the complete variable domain reads SQTIHQWPATLVQPVGSPLSLECTVEGTSNPNLYWYRQAAGRGLQLLFYSVGIGQISSEVPQNLSASRPQDRQFILSSKKLLLSDSGFYLCAWTQTPTGAQYFGPGTRLLVL.